These 16 T cell receptor beta chains were all obtained from the same sample, sequenced in a study of graft-versus-host responses after intestinal transplantation. The antigens for these receptors are not known. Assay used: immunoSEQ multiplex PCR; TCRdb lists only in-frame clones, some missing. The sample contains approximately 120,000 clones, just over 90% of which appear only once. The sequences come from unstimulated CD4+ T cells sorted from spleen or lymph node cells, collected before intestinal transplant. The receptors were gathered from a human donor who received an intestinal transplant.

The rearrangement uses TRBV5-1 and TRBJ2-6; D call uncertain. Germline values: CDR1 SGHRS, CDR2 YFSETQ. The CDR3 is 15 amino acids. Trimming removed 3 bases from V and 0 bases from J, with 7 bases in between. Written as DNA, the CDR3 is TGCGCCAGCAGCTACCAGCCCTCTGGGGCCAACGTCCTGACTTTC. This gives the protein CASSYQPSGANVLTF.

The chain employs TRBV19 and TRBJ1-1, with D hard to call. The germline gives CDR1 LNHDA, CDR2 SQIVND (reference sequence). V was shortened by 3 bases and J by 2 bases, with 7 bases between the two germline ends. The CDR3 has 13 residues. The CDR3, as DNA: TGTGCCAGTAGTATCTGGATCAACACTGAAGCTTTCTTT. Protein sequence: CASSIWINTEAFF.

The V and J genes are TRBV18 and TRBJ1-2, with TRBD1 identical over 12 bases. The V gene end was trimmed by 3 bases and the J gene end by 6 bases; junction bases not matched to a gene: 8. Germline V lookup: CDR1 KGHSH, CDR2 LQKENI. This CDR3 contains 16 residues. CDR3 protein: CASSPGTGGLYDGYTF. The CDR3 nucleotides read TGTGCCAGCTCACCCGGGACAGGGGGCTTGTATGATGGCTACACCTTC.

This rearrangement joins TRBV27 to TRBJ2-7; 8 bases are shared with TRBD1. This CDR3 region has 16 residues. Germline-derived CDR1 and CDR2 are MNHEY and SMNVEV (reference sequence). With V trimmed by 0 bases and J by 2 bases, 6 bases remained unmatched. The CDR3 loop is CASSLSGTGYPYEQYF. CDR3 nucleotide sequence: TGTGCCAGCAGTTTATCGGGGACAGGTTATCCCTACGAGCAGTACTTC.

The J gene is TRBJ1-1, the V gene TRBV9; D may be TRBD1 (5 bases). There are 16 residues in the CDR3. Germline V gives CDR1 SGDLS, CDR2 YYNGEE. Trimming stripped 7 bases from V and 1 base from J, with 20 bases between. This CDR3 reads CASSSSGNPGNTEAFF. The CDR3 DNA follows: TGTGCCAGCTCTTCTTCAGGGAATCCGGGGAACACTGAAGCTTTCTTT.

The chain carries TRBV2 and TRBJ1-2; D is unresolved. Germline CDR1 reads SNHLY; CDR2 reads FYNNEI. Trimming took 4 bases from V and 4 from J, leaving 13 bases between them. The CDR3 loop spans 14 amino acids. Written as DNA, the CDR3 is TGTGCCAGCAGTGTGGTAGGGTTGATCTATGGCTACACCTTC. It translates to CASSVVGLIYGYTF.

The genes are TRBV9 and TRBJ2-5; 7 bases fit TRBD2. V gave up 4 bases and J gave up 4 bases; unmatched junction bases: 4. This CDR3 comprises 13 residues. Germline V gives CDR1 SGDLS, CDR2 YYNGEE. The CDR3 here is CASSPSGGETQYF. The CDR3 bases are TGTGCCAGCAGCCCCTCGGGAGGAGAGACCCAGTACTTC.

CDR3 bases: TGTGCCAGCAGAGACAGAAGCTCCTACGAGCAGTACTTC. It specifies CASRDRSSYEQYF. The chain carries TRBV2 and TRBJ2-7; weak D call: TRBD1 (5 bases). Germline V CDR1 and CDR2: SNHLY, FYNNEI. The CDR3 is made up of 13 amino acids. Deletions cut 6 bases from V and 0 bases from J, with 9 bases between.

The CDR3 coding sequence is TGTGCCAGTCACCTCCCCGGAGAGATTGAAAAACTGTTTTTT. Translation: CASHLPGEIEKLFF. This chain uses TRBV19 with TRBJ1-4; D remains unclear. V lost 8 bases, J lost 7 bases, and 17 bases lay in between. Looked up from germline, CDR1 is LNHDA and CDR2 is SQIVND (reference sequence). This CDR3 region has 14 residues.

V usage is TRBV5-1 and J usage is TRBJ2-2, with D unclear. Trimming stripped 4 bases from V and 6 bases from J, with 13 bases between. The CDR3 is 14 amino acids. Germline V lookup: CDR1 SGHRS, CDR2 YFSETQ. In DNA form, the CDR3 reads TGCGCCAGCAGCCGCCAGGTGGACCCCGGGGAGCTGTTTTTT. Translating gives CASSRQVDPGELFF.

The chain links TRBV10-2 to TRBJ2-5; maybe TRBD1 (6 bases). The CDR3 has 12 amino acids. Trimming took off 7 bases at V and 5 bases at J, with 11 bases between the two ends. Per the germline V gene, CDR1 is WSHSY and CDR2 is SAAADI. CDR3 DNA sequence: TGCGCCAGCACCACAGGGTGGGAGACCCAGTACTTC. Amino acids: CASTTGWETQYF.

This sequence joins TRBV6-1 and TRBJ1-6; 7 bases fit TRBD1. The germline CDR1 and CDR2 sequences are MNHNS and SASEGT. CDR3 size: 16 residues. The ends lost 4 bases at V and 6 bases at J; junction bases unmatched: 9. DNA of the CDR3: TGTGCCAGCAGTGTGACAGGGTCGGCGGGTAATTCACCCCTCCACTTT. As protein: CASSVTGSAGNSPLHF.

V usage is TRBV6-1 and J usage is TRBJ1-5; D not certain. This CDR3 has 14 residues. Germline CDR1 is MNHNS and CDR2 is SASEGT. Trimming pared 4 bases from V and 1 base from J, leaving 8 bases between. This chain's CDR3 is CASSGRVSNQPQHF. As DNA, the CDR3 is TGTGCCAGCAGTGGGAGGGTCAGCAATCAGCCCCAGCATTTT.

The V gene is TRBV4-1, the J gene TRBJ1-2, with 9 bases fitting TRBD1. Losses at the gene ends were 0 bases for V and 3 bases for J; bases not matched to a gene: 11. The CDR3 runs to 18 residues. The germline V gene has CDR1 MGHRA and CDR2 YSYEKL. CDR3 bases: TGCGCCAGCAGCCAAGATGCAGGACAGGGGTCCCTCGACTATGGCTACACCTTC. Amino acid sequence: CASSQDAGQGSLDYGYTF.

This CDR3 reads CATSRGLGTGGTDTQYF. The CDR3 region has the DNA TGTGCCACCAGCAGGGGCCTAGGGACAGGGGGTACAGATACGCAGTATTTT. The V and J genes are TRBV15 and TRBJ2-3; 11 bases match TRBD1. Germline V gene data show CDR1 as LNHNV and CDR2 as YYDKDF (reference sequence). The J segment lost 3 bases and the V segment lost 3 bases, leaving 8 bases of the junction unmatched. The CDR3 length is 17 residues.

The genes are TRBV30 and TRBJ1-2; 7 nucleotides match TRBD1. CDR3 length equals 17 residues. Germline CDR1 and CDR2: GTSNPN and SVGIG (reference sequence). The J segment lost 0 bases and the V segment lost 0 bases, leaving 10 bases of the junction unmatched. For the CDR3, the DNA is TGTGCCTGGAGTGTAGGGACAGCCTTAACAGCTAACTATGGCTACACCTTC. It specifies CAWSVGTALTANYGYTF.